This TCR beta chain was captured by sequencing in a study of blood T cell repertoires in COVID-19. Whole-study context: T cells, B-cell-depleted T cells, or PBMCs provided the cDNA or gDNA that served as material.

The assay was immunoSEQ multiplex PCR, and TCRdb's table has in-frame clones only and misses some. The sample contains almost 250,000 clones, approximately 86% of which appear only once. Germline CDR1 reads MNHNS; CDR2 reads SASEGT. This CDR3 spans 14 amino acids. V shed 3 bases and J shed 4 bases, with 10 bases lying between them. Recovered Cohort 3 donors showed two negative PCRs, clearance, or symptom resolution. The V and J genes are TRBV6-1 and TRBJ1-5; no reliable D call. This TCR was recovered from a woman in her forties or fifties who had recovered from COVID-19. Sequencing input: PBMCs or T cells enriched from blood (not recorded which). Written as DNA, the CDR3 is TGTGCCAGCAGTGACCGAGTGACTAATCAGCCCCAGCATTTT. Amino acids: CASSDRVTNQPQHF.